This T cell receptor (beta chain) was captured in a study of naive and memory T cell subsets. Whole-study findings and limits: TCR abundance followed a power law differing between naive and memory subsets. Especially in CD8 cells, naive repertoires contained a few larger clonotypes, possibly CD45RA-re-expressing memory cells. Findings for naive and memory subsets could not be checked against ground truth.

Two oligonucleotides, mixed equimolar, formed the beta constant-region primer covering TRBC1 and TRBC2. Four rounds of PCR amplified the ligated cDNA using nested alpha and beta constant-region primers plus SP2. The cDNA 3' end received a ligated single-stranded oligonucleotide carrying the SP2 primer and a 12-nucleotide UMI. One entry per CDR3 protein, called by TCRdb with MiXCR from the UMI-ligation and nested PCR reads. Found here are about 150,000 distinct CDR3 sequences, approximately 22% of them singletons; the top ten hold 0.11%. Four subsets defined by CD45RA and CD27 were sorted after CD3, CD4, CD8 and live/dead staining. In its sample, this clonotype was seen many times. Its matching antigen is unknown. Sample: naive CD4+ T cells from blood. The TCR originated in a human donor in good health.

The chain's CDR3 is CASSLFGGLYQPQHF. CDR3 coding DNA: TGTGCCAGCAGTTTATTTGGGGGTTTATATCAGCCCCAGCATTTT. The rearrangement joins TRBV28 to TRBJ1-5; TRBD1 might be the D (5 bases). V was clipped by 1 base and J by 5 bases, with 12 bases between them. The CDR3 is made up of 15 amino acids. Per the germline V gene, CDR1 is MDHEN and CDR2 is SYDVKM.